This is a list of T cell receptor beta chains from one sample in a study of blood T cell repertoires in COVID-19. Here immunoSEQ multiplex PCR was the method, and the copy in TCRdb shows in-frame clones only, minus some. The sample lists some 320,000 clones; about 85% were seen once. The sequencing input was PBMCs or T cells enriched from blood (not recorded which). Every receptor here comes from a woman aged 25 to 39 who had been exposed to COVID-19. Both conserved end residues are part of each CDR3. Fields, in order: J gene, V gene, clone size, D gene, CDR3 protein, CDR3 DNA. A D gene is named only where the DNA matches it firmly. Clone size, where shown, is once, few, many, or a class for clones that have expanded.

j_call: TRBJ2-2; v_call: TRBV27; clone_size: -; d_call: -; cdr3_aa: CASSLSRGNRELFF; cdr3_nt: TGTGCCAGCAGTTTATCGAGGGGGAATAGGGAGCTGTTTTTT
j_call: TRBJ1-2; v_call: TRBV5-5; clone_size: few; d_call: -; cdr3_aa: CASSLRTNAYGYTF; cdr3_nt: TGTGCCAGCAGCTTGCGGACAAATGCTTATGGCTACACCTTC
j_call: TRBJ2-1; v_call: TRBV3-1/TRBV3-2; clone_size: -; d_call: -; cdr3_aa: CASSGESNEQFF; cdr3_nt: TGTGCCAGCAGCGGAGAGTCCAATGAGCAGTTCTTC
j_call: TRBJ1-2; v_call: TRBV11-2; clone_size: -; d_call: -; cdr3_aa: CASSPGGEVYGYTF; cdr3_nt: TGTGCCAGCAGCCCGGGCGGGGAAGTTTATGGCTACACCTTC
j_call: TRBJ1-5; v_call: TRBV10-3; clone_size: -; d_call: -; cdr3_aa: CAISEAGDQPQHF; cdr3_nt: TGTGCCATCAGTGAGGCAGGGGATCAGCCCCAGCATTTT
j_call: TRBJ1-3; v_call: TRBV30; clone_size: -; d_call: TRBD1; cdr3_aa: CAWSRTGDSGNTIYF; cdr3_nt: TGTGCCTGGAGTAGGACAGGGGACTCTGGAAACACCATATATTTT
j_call: TRBJ2-7; v_call: TRBV10-3; clone_size: -; d_call: TRBD1; cdr3_aa: CATGTGPSSYEQYF; cdr3_nt: TGTGCCACCGGGACAGGGCCGAGCTCCTACGAGCAGTACTTC
j_call: TRBJ1-1; v_call: TRBV5-1; clone_size: -; d_call: -; cdr3_aa: CASGESMNTEAFF; cdr3_nt: TGCGCCAGCGGGGAGTCCATGAACACTGAAGCTTTCTTT
j_call: TRBJ2-5; v_call: TRBV19; clone_size: once; d_call: TRBD2; cdr3_aa: CASSITSGGAKTQYF; cdr3_nt: TGTGCCAGTAGTATTACTAGCGGGGGGGCGAAGACCCAGTACTTC
j_call: TRBJ2-3; v_call: TRBV11-1; clone_size: -; d_call: TRBD1; cdr3_aa: CASSRDRGLSTDTQYF; cdr3_nt: TGTGCCAGCAGCCGCGACAGGGGTTTATCCACAGATACGCAGTATTTT
j_call: TRBJ1-1; v_call: TRBV28; clone_size: once; d_call: -; cdr3_aa: CASSQNRVEAFF; cdr3_nt: TGTGCCAGCAGTCAAAACAGGGTCGAAGCTTTCTTT
j_call: TRBJ2-1; v_call: TRBV28; clone_size: -; d_call: -; cdr3_aa: CASTEPGVNNEQFF; cdr3_nt: TGTGCCAGCACCGAACCGGGGGTTAACAATGAGCAGTTCTTC
j_call: TRBJ1-3; v_call: TRBV18; clone_size: -; d_call: -; cdr3_aa: CASSPRQRGDTIYF; cdr3_nt: TGTGCCAGCTCACCAAGGCAGCGCGGAGACACCATATATTTT
j_call: TRBJ2-4; v_call: TRBV18; clone_size: -; d_call: -; cdr3_aa: CASSPSKGKNIQYF; cdr3_nt: TGTGCCAGCTCACCAAGCAAGGGGAAAAACATTCAGTACTTC
j_call: TRBJ1-2; v_call: TRBV19; clone_size: -; d_call: -; cdr3_aa: CASSIVWARGYTF; cdr3_nt: TGTGCCAGTAGTATAGTCTGGGCTCGCGGCTACACCTTC
j_call: TRBJ2-7; v_call: TRBV28; clone_size: -; d_call: TRBD2; cdr3_aa: CASSPRSVAGENEQYF; cdr3_nt: TGTGCCAGCAGTCCCCGTTCGGTAGCGGGAGAGAACGAGCAGTACTTC
j_call: TRBJ2-3; v_call: TRBV19; clone_size: -; d_call: -; cdr3_aa: CASSIDRSTDTQYF; cdr3_nt: TGTGCCAGTAGTATCGACAGAAGCACAGATACGCAGTATTTT
j_call: TRBJ2-7; v_call: TRBV7-2; clone_size: few; d_call: TRBD2; cdr3_aa: CASSYGLGSTYEQYF; cdr3_nt: TGTGCCAGCAGCTACGGACTAGGGTCCACCTACGAGCAGTACTTC
j_call: TRBJ1-1; v_call: TRBV19; clone_size: -; d_call: TRBD1; cdr3_aa: CASSIPAGGVTEAFF; cdr3_nt: TGTGCCAGTAGTATCCCCGCAGGGGGCGTTACTGAAGCTTTCTTT
j_call: TRBJ1-4; v_call: TRBV9; clone_size: -; d_call: -; cdr3_aa: CASSPGPTANEKLFF; cdr3_nt: TGTGCCAGCAGCCCTGGGCCCACGGCTAATGAAAAACTGTTTTTT